The T cell receptor (beta chain) described here comes from a study of response to subunit inactivated influenza vaccine. TCRdb processed the RT-PCR reads anew with MiXCR; each CDR3 protein has one entry. The sample contains approximately 530,000 distinct CDR3 sequences, around 7.9% of which appear only once. Concerning this clonotype itself: Its antigen is not known.

Whole-study results and caveats: Only a handful of new T cells, the authors suggested, are recruited with each seasonal influenza vaccination.

CDR3 length equals 18 residues. Germline CDR1 SGHVS, CDR2 FQNEAQ. Trimming at V came to 2 bases and at J to 8 bases, leaving 18 bases not matched to a gene. Material: PBMCs from blood, obtained roughly 24 months after vaccination. The chain couples TRBV7-8 to TRBJ2-3, with TRBD2 matching 8 bases. The TCR was taken from a man between 50 and 69 years old who received an inactivated influenza vaccine. In DNA, the CDR3 is TGTGCCAGCAGCTTAAAAACTGGACGCGGGACTAGATTGGGTACGCAGTATTTT. As protein: CASSLKTGRGTRLGTQYF.